This entry lists 9 T cell receptor beta chains sequenced from one sample in a study of shared clonotypes between healthy human individuals. Using immunoSEQ multiplex PCR, the repertoire was profiled, and TCRdb retains in-frame clones only, with some absent. The sample carries about 2 million clones, 85% to 95% recorded once. The material sequenced was naive CD4+ T cells sorted from blood. The subset denotes: CD45RA+ positively selected. These receptor sequences come from a man younger than 35 in good health.

V usage is TRBV12-1 and J usage is TRBJ1-4. TRBV12-1 is a pseudogene. The CDR3 runs 16 residues. As DNA, the CDR3 is TGTGCCAGCAGCCCCGGGGAAAAACCCTCTAATGAAAAACTGTTTTTT. This translates into CASSPGEKPSNEKLFF.

This chain uses TRBV6-6 with TRBJ1-4; unclear D gene. The germline CDR1 and CDR2 sequences are MNHNY and SVGAGI (reference sequence). The CDR3 sequence is 14 residues long. V lost 6 bases to trimming and J lost 3 bases, with 11 bases between them. In DNA form, the CDR3 reads TGTGCCAGCAGCAAGACGGCCGCTAATGAAAAACTGTTTTTT. It specifies CASSKTAANEKLFF.

Notes on this clone: Different DNA sequences within this sample yield the same CDR3. This chain connects TRBV19 to TRBJ1-5; TRBD1 matches at 7 bases. Germline CDR1 is LNHDA and CDR2 is SQIVND (reference sequence). The V segment lost 5 bases and the J segment 2 bases; nucleotides outside the gene matches: 3. CDR3 length equals 14 residues. CDR3 amino acids: CASSPGQGNQPQHF. Here the CDR3 DNA reads TGTGCCAGTAGTCCCGGACAGGGCAATCAGCCCCAGCATTTT.

The chain links TRBV6-1 to TRBJ2-7; 10 nucleotides match TRBD1. Germline-derived CDR1 and CDR2 are MNHNS and SASEGT. The CDR3 contains 13 residues. Losses at the gene ends were 6 bases for V and 5 bases for J; bases not matched to a gene: 4. The CDR3 DNA reads TGTGCCAGCAGGGGGACAGGGGTAAACGAGCAGTACTTC. This translates into CASRGTGVNEQYF.

Notes on this clone: The junction shows a germline mismatch at one end, possibly a read error. The chain employs TRBV7-7 and TRBJ2-7, with 11 bases that match TRBD1. The CDR3 has 14 amino acids. Germline CDR1 SSHAT, CDR2 FNYEAQ (reference sequence). CDR3 DNA: TGTGCTAGCAGCCGCGGGACAGGGGGCTACGAGCAGTACTTC. It is translated as CASSRGTGGYEQYF. Together with reference TRBV7-7 and TRBJ2-7, the CDR3 gives the full variable domain: GAGVSQSPRYKVTKRGQDVTLRCDPISSHATLYWYQQALGQGPEFLTYFNYEAQPDKSGLPSDRFSAERPEGSISTLTIQRTEQRDSAMYRCASSRGTGGYEQYFGPGTRLTVT.

The V call is TRBV19, the J call TRBJ1-4; D uncertain. V lost 8 bases to trimming and J lost 8 bases, with 3 bases between them. Looked up from germline, CDR1 is LNHDA and CDR2 is SQIVND (reference sequence). The CDR3 spans 9 residues. CDR3 bases: TGTGCCAGTTGGGAAAAACTGTTTTTT. It specifies CASWEKLFF.

This chain joins TRBV9 and TRBJ2-1; D is unresolved. The V gene's germline CDR1 is SGDLS and CDR2 YYNGEE. The CDR3 extends over 12 amino acids. V was shortened by 5 bases and J by 5 bases, with 8 bases between the two germline ends. The CDR3 DNA sequence: TGTGCCAGCAGTTGGTCGAACAATGAGCAGTTCTTC. Protein sequence: CASSWSNNEQFF.

The chain employs TRBV6-5 and TRBJ1-5; no firm D call. The CDR3 totals 13 residues. Trimming took off 7 bases at V and 1 base at J, with 8 bases between the two ends. Germline loops: CDR1 MNHEY, CDR2 SVGAGI. The DNA of the CDR3 is TGTGCCAGCAAAGGGTCGAGCAATCAGCCCCAGCATTTT. Residues: CASKGSSNQPQHF.

Of note for this clone: Other DNA sequences of this sample code for an identical CDR3. CDR3 region: CASSLQGPNQPQHF. For the CDR3, the DNA is TGTGCCAGCAGCTTACAGGGCCCCAATCAGCCCCAGCATTTT. This chain joins TRBV5-4 and TRBJ1-5; D is perhaps TRBD1 (6 bases). Germline CDR1 and CDR2: SGHNT and YYREEE (reference sequence). Trimming took 2 bases from V and 3 from J, leaving 9 bases between them. CDR3 size: 14 residues.